These 15 T cell receptor beta chains originate from one sample sequenced in a study of T cell repertoires in cytomegalovirus infection (dated by TCRdb to between 2018 and 2021). Sequencing took place on an Illumina HiSeq 1500. The public reads were run again by TCRdb, first through fastp at Q25 and then through MiXCR, and only productive beta chains were kept. All rows with the same CDR3 protein become a single entry with the most common DNA and genes. In this sample the table shows about 310,000 distinct CDR3 sequences, roughly 25% of which occur a single time. Approximately 12% of the sample is held by the ten biggest clonotypes. These receptors have no identified antigens. According to the study, the label for this sample's treatment or condition signals: in vitro stimulation with specific CMV peptide epitopes to enrich CMV-specific T cells. Sample: cultured PBMCs, taken from culture after CMV antigen stimulation. The source of these receptors is a human donor in good health (CMV status not recorded). Some clones in this sample may be carry-over from other donors' samples.

This chain uses TRBV20-1 with TRBJ2-5; D not resolved. Germline V gene data show CDR1 as DFQATT and CDR2 as SNEGSKA (reference sequence). With 6 bases removed from V and 5 bases from J, the gap between germline ends came to 10 bases. CDR3 length: 11 residues. Here the CDR3 DNA reads TGCAGTGCAGGAACACTGGAGACCCAGTACTTC. Its translation is CSAGTLETQYF.

This clonotype appeared many times. The chain recombines TRBV7-2 with TRBJ2-5; D is ambiguous. The CDR3 spans 13 residues. Per the germline V gene, CDR1 is SGHTA and CDR2 is FQGNSA. V lost 8 bases, J lost 5 bases, and 15 bases lay in between. The CDR3 DNA reads TGTGCCAGCCTCCGAGGAGTTGGCGAGACCCAGTACTTC. It specifies CASLRGVGETQYF.

This clonotype has at least ten counts. This chain links TRBV19 with TRBJ2-6, with TRBD1 matching 8 bases. V shed 9 bases, J shed 3 bases, and the junction held 7 bases outside the gene matches. The CDR3 sequence is 15 residues long. Germline loops: CDR1 LNHDA, CDR2 SQIVND (reference sequence). Written as DNA, the CDR3 is TGTGCCAGCTCCAGGGGGCGGGTTGGGGCCAACGTCCTGACTTTC. This gives the protein CASSRGRVGANVLTF.

The V and J genes are TRBV9 and TRBJ1-2; 12 bases match TRBD1. CDR1 SGDLS and CDR2 YYNGEE come from the germline V gene. J lost 4 bases, V lost 0 bases, and 1 base had no gene match. The CDR3 loop spans 15 amino acids. The CDR3 sequence: CASSVAGQGAYGYTF. CDR3 nucleotide sequence: TGTGCCAGCAGCGTAGCGGGACAGGGGGCCTATGGCTACACCTTC.

This clonotype was picked up a small number of times. The CDR3 sequence: CASSTRHDNQPQHF. CDR3 bases: TGTGCCAGCAGCACCCGACATGATAATCAGCCCCAGCATTTT. The chain has TRBV7-6 and TRBJ1-5; D is undetermined. CDR3 size: 14 residues. CDR1 is SGHVS, CDR2 FNYEAQ, per germline. V gave up 5 bases and J gave up 4 bases, with 12 bases separating them.

The V and J genes are TRBV6-8 and TRBJ2-1; 7 bases map to TRBD2. CDR3 length: 17 amino acids. J lost 0 bases, V lost 6 bases, and 11 bases had no gene match. The germline CDR1 and CDR2 sequences are MNHGY and SAAAGT. CDR3 amino acids: CASRELAAYFSYNEQFF. The CDR3 coding sequence is TGTGCCAGCAGAGAGCTAGCGGCATATTTCTCCTACAATGAGCAGTTCTTC.

The chain couples TRBV10-3 to TRBJ2-3; 10 bases fit TRBD2. The CDR3 is 17 residues long. J gave up 0 bases and V 4 bases, and 7 bases lay outside the gene matches. Germline assignment: CDR1 ENHRY and CDR2 SYGVKD. In DNA form, the CDR3 reads TGTGCCATCAGTGGGAGATGGACTAGCGGTAGCACAGATACGCAGTATTTT. Protein product: CAISGRWTSGSTDTQYF.

This clonotype was recorded at least ten times. Sequence at one end of the junction differs from germline and may be a read error. J is TRBJ2-1 and V is TRBV7-2, with D uncertain. The CDR3 consists of 11 residues. The germline V gene encodes CDR1 SGHTA and CDR2 FQGNSA. Here the CDR3 reads CASSFYDEQFF. The CDR3, as DNA: TGTGCCAGCAGCTTCTACGATGAGCAGTTCTTC.

This clonotype was seen a few times. The chain employs TRBV7-3 and TRBJ2-1, with 10 bases identical to TRBD2. V shed 3 bases, J shed 1 base, and the junction held 3 bases outside the gene matches. Germline V gives CDR1 SGHTA, CDR2 FQGTGA. The CDR3 extends over 16 amino acids. CDR3 region: CASSLTSGPSYNEQFF. The CDR3 region has the DNA TGTGCCAGCAGCTTGACTAGCGGGCCGTCCTACAATGAGCAGTTCTTC. The full variable domain, completed using reference TRBV7-3 and TRBJ2-1, is GAGVSQTPSNKVTEKGKYVELRCDPISGHTALYWYRQSLGQGPEFLIYFQGTGAADDSGLPNDRFFAVRPEGSVSTLKIQRTERGDSAVYLCASSLTSGPSYNEQFFGPGTRLTVL.

The chain links TRBV27 to TRBJ2-7; TRBD2 matches 14 bases. Germline-derived CDR1 and CDR2 are MNHEY and SMNVEV (reference sequence). V shed 5 bases, J shed 7 bases, and the junction held 10 bases outside the gene matches. This CDR3 contains 16 residues. The CDR3 sequence is CASSLTGTSGSREQYF. DNA for the CDR3: TGTGCCAGCAGTCTAACCGGGACTAGCGGGAGTAGAGAGCAGTACTTC.

The CDR3 loop reads CASRTLGYNEQFF. In DNA form, the CDR3 reads TGTGCCAGCAGGACTTTAGGGTACAATGAGCAGTTCTTC. The chain joins TRBV27 to TRBJ2-1; D gene unclear. The V end lost 6 bases, the J end lost 4 bases, and 10 bases lay between the germline ends. The CDR3 runs to 13 residues. The germline CDR1 and CDR2 sequences are MNHEY and SMNVEV (reference sequence).

The CDR3 spells CASRDGTLLTGELFF. CDR3 nucleotide sequence: TGTGCCAGCAGGGACGGGACACTGCTAACCGGGGAGCTGTTTTTT. The chain couples TRBV6-8 to TRBJ2-2; possible D gene TRBD1, 6 bases. Germline V gene sequence: CDR1 MNHGY, CDR2 SAAAGT. Trimming cost V 6 bases and J 5 bases, with 16 bases left between them. The CDR3 is 15 amino acids.

The chain uses TRBV7-6 and TRBJ2-3, with TRBD2 matching 7 bases. With 4 bases clipped from V and 5 bases from J, the junction kept 9 bases outside the gene matches. In germline, CDR1 is SGHVS, CDR2 FNYEAQ. The CDR3 is 15 amino acids. Here the CDR3 reads CASSSVDGRLDTQYF. In nucleotides, the CDR3 is TGTGCCAGCAGCTCAGTGGACGGGAGGTTAGATACGCAGTATTTT.

About this clonotype itself: A read error may be the cause here, since a much bigger clone is one base away. The rearrangement uses TRBV7-8 and TRBJ2-7; D might be TRBD1 (5 bases). Germline V lookup: CDR1 SGHVS, CDR2 FQNEAQ. CDR3 size: 14 residues. The CDR3, as DNA: TGTGCCAACAGCCCCAGGACACCCAACGAGGAGCAGTACTTC. As protein: CANSPRTPNEEQYF.

At least ten counts were recorded for this clonotype. This chain joins TRBV6-1 and TRBJ1-1, with D maybe TRBD1 (6 bases). The CDR3 is 16 amino acids. The germline V and J ends were trimmed by 2 bases and 2 bases, with 15 bases remaining between them. Germline CDR1 and CDR2: MNHNS and SASEGT. The CDR3 loop is CASSEKRTAPNTEAFF. As DNA, the CDR3 is TGTGCCAGCAGTGAAAAACGGACAGCACCTAACACTGAAGCTTTCTTT.